This T cell receptor beta chain is drawn from a study of patients and donors after allogeneic stem cell transplantation. This clonotype was recorded a few times. In TCRdb, the RT-PCR reads were re-called with MiXCR into one record per CDR3 protein. The sample includes 84,000 or so distinct CDR3 sequences, 40% to 60% of them seen just once. Sequenced material: blood, either unsorted or a sorted T cell fraction (not recorded which). The sequence derives from a human donor who was either an allogeneic HSCT recipient or a stem cell or donor lymphocyte infusion donor (not recorded which). It is not recorded whose cells these are; they may come from a transplant donor.

CDR3 DNA sequence: TGTGCCAGCAGTCGATCATCGACGGGGCTTAATGAAAAACTGTTTTTT. Protein: CASSRSSTGLNEKLFF. The chain joins TRBV27 to TRBJ1-4; D might be TRBD1 (5 bases). CDR3 length: 16 amino acids. The germline CDR1 and CDR2 sequences are MNHEY and SMNVEV (reference sequence). Trimming shortened V by 5 bases and J by 4 bases, and 17 bases separated the two germline ends.